What follows are 27 T cell receptor beta chains derived from one specimen sequenced in a study of blood T cell repertoires in COVID-19. Here immunoSEQ multiplex PCR was the method, and the copy in TCRdb shows in-frame clones only, minus some. Of around 120,000 clones listed, roughly 85% are singletons. Sequencing was carried out using peripheral blood. Receptors were obtained from a human donor in a cohort sampled during active COVID-19.

The J gene is TRBJ1-4, the V gene TRBV27; no firm D call. CDR3 size: 15 residues. Trimming left V 5 bases short and J 8 bases short, with 18 bases between. Germline CDR1 reads MNHEY; CDR2 reads SMNVEV (reference sequence). The CDR3 reads CASSHPGGTGEKLFF. The DNA for the CDR3 is TGTGCCAGCAGTCACCCGGGTGGAACGGGGGAAAAACTGTTTTTT.

The V and J genes are TRBV4-1 and TRBJ1-1; 7 bases are shared with TRBD1. Germline V gene lookup returns CDR1 MGHRA and CDR2 YSYEKL. The J segment lost 4 bases and the V segment lost 2 bases, leaving 4 bases of the junction unmatched. The CDR3 is 14 amino acids. In DNA, the CDR3 is TGCGCCAGCAGCCAACCCAGGGGGTCCACTGAAGCTTTCTTT. It specifies CASSQPRGSTEAFF.

The rearrangement uses TRBV6-5 and TRBJ2-2, with D uncertain. Germline CDR1 MNHEY, CDR2 SVGAGI. Trimming shortened V by 2 bases and J by 4 bases, and 5 bases separated the two germline ends. The CDR3 has 13 amino acids. DNA of the CDR3: TGTGCCAGCAGTTACCCGGGCACCGGGGAGCTGTTTTTT. Amino acid sequence: CASSYPGTGELFF.

This clone was found a few times. This rearrangement joins TRBV12-3 or TRBV12-4 to TRBJ2-7; 7 nucleotides line up with TRBD1. The CDR3 consists of 11 residues. The ends lost 6 bases at V and 13 bases at J; junction bases unmatched: 9. This CDR3 reads CASRATRDSYF. CDR3 bases: TGTGCCAGCAGAGCCACACGGGACAGCTACTTC.

There are a few counts of this clone. The chain uses TRBV4-3 and TRBJ2-7, with TRBD1 matching 9 bases. From germline, CDR1 is LGHNA and CDR2 YSLEER. V dropped 3 bases and J dropped 4; count of bases not matched to a gene: 10. The CDR3 runs 16 residues. CDR3 in amino acids: CASSQDAQGAGYEQYF. CDR3 DNA sequence: TGCGCCAGCAGCCAGGATGCACAGGGGGCTGGTTACGAGCAGTACTTC.

The chain couples TRBV7-3 to TRBJ1-5, with D possibly TRBD1 on 6 matching bases. CDR3 length equals 13 residues. Germline values: CDR1 SGHTA, CDR2 FQGTGA. Trimming shortened V by 5 bases and J by 7 bases, and 12 bases separated the two germline ends. The CDR3 region has the DNA TGTGCCAGCAGCCAGGGACAAGGGCAGCCCCAGCATTTT. Its protein product is CASSQGQGQPQHF.

There are a few counts of this clone. The V and J genes are TRBV6-5 and TRBJ2-1, with 7 bases identical to TRBD1. Trimming cost V 7 bases and J 4 bases; bases outside gene matches: 4. This CDR3 region has 13 residues. Germline CDR1 is MNHEY and CDR2 is SVGAGI. The CDR3, as DNA: TGTGCCAGCACGGGACAGTTTTACAATGAGCAGTTCTTC. The encoded protein is CASTGQFYNEQFF.

V gene TRBV9 combines with J gene TRBJ1-4, with D possibly TRBD1 on 5 matching bases. Trimming cost V 4 bases and J 5 bases, with 12 bases left between them. The CDR3 sequence is 14 residues long. Germline values: CDR1 SGDLS, CDR2 YYNGEE. CDR3 DNA: TGTGCCAGCAGCTCCAGGGCGCAGAATGAAAAACTGTTTTTT. It is translated as CASSSRAQNEKLFF. Together with reference TRBV9 and TRBJ1-4, the CDR3 gives the full variable domain: DSGVTQTPKHLITATGQRVTLRCSPRSGDLSVYWYQQSLDQGLQFLIQYYNGEERAKGNILERFSAQQFPDLHSELNLSSLELGDSALYFCASSSRAQNEKLFFGSGTQLSVL.

This clone was seen at least ten times. The rearrangement links TRBV3-1 (or the pseudogene TRBV3-2) to TRBJ2-2; TRBD1 aligns across 7 bases. Trimming cost V 0 bases and J 7 bases; bases outside gene matches: 8. The germline gives CDR1 LGHDT, CDR2 YNNKEL (reference sequence). The CDR3 loop spans 16 amino acids. This CDR3 reads CASSQDPTGSGGELFF. CDR3 in DNA: TGTGCCAGCAGCCAAGATCCGACAGGGTCTGGCGGGGAGCTGTTTTTT.

The V gene is TRBV12-3 or TRBV12-4, the J gene TRBJ1-4, with a tentative D call TRBD1 (5 bases). The CDR3 is 13 amino acids. V was clipped by 7 bases and J by 3 bases, with 9 bases between them. CDR3 in DNA: TGTGCCAGCATCGGGGGTCCTAATGAAAAACTGTTTTTT. This translates into CASIGGPNEKLFF.

The V gene is TRBV4-3, the J gene TRBJ2-7; no definite D call. Trimming shortened V by 0 bases and J by 4 bases, and 10 bases separated the two germline ends. Germline V lookup: CDR1 LGHNA, CDR2 YSLEER. CDR3 length: 14 amino acids. Here the CDR3 DNA reads TGCGCCAGCAGCCAAGATCTAGAACCGTACGAGCAGTACTTC. Protein product: CASSQDLEPYEQYF.

The J gene is TRBJ2-5, the V gene TRBV5-4; D unresolved. Trimming cost V 2 bases and J 4 bases, with 15 bases left between them. Germline CDR1 is SGHNT and CDR2 is YYREEE (reference sequence). This CDR3 comprises 15 residues. CDR3 region: CASSFGGVMLETQYF. CDR3 nucleotide sequence: TGTGCCAGCAGCTTTGGCGGAGTCATGCTAGAGACCCAGTACTTC.

The chain recombines TRBV5-1 with TRBJ2-1, with 8 bases aligning to TRBD2. CDR1 is SGHRS and CDR2 is YFSETQ in the germline V gene. CDR3 length: 15 residues. Unmatched junction bases numbered 7, after V lost 4 bases and J lost 4 bases. CDR3 region: CASSRTSGAYNEQFF. DNA of the CDR3: TGCGCCAGCAGCCGTACTAGCGGAGCTTACAATGAGCAGTTCTTC.

The genes are TRBV6-2 or TRBV6-3 and TRBJ2-7; the match to TRBD1 covers 7 bases. This CDR3 spans 16 amino acids. The J segment lost 5 bases and the V segment lost 0 bases, leaving 10 bases of the junction unmatched. Looked up from germline, CDR1 is MNHEY and CDR2 is SVGEGT. The CDR3 coding sequence is TGTGCCAGCAGTTACTCGGAGGACAGGCCCCGGGACGAGCAGTACTTC. Translation: CASSYSEDRPRDEQYF.

This sequence joins TRBV6-5 and TRBJ2-1; D is possibly TRBD2 (5 bases). This CDR3 spans 15 amino acids. Germline V gives CDR1 MNHEY, CDR2 SVGAGI. V shed 3 bases and J shed 12 bases, with 21 bases lying between them. The DNA of the CDR3 is TGTGCCAGCAGTTATAGCGAAAACCCACTAGTATGGCAGTTCTTC. Its protein is CASSYSENPLVWQFF.

A few counts support this clone. The chain recombines TRBV7-2 with TRBJ2-7; 8 bases are a match to TRBD1. The CDR3 totals 13 residues. Germline CDR1 and CDR2: SGHTA and FQGNSA. J lost 3 bases, V lost 6 bases, and 4 bases had no gene match. The CDR3 loop is CASRYTGGYEQYF. In nucleotides, the CDR3 is TGTGCCAGCAGGTATACAGGGGGCTACGAGCAGTACTTC. Variable domain in full (rest from reference TRBV7-2 and TRBJ2-7): GAGVSQSPSNKVTEKGKDVELRCDPISGHTALYWYRQSLGQGLEFLIYFQGNSAPDKSGLPSDRFSAERTGGSVSTLTIQRTQQEDSAVYLCASRYTGGYEQYFGPGTRLTVT.

As regards this clone: Sequence at one end of the junction differs from germline and may be a read error. J is TRBJ1-6 and V is TRBV5-4; 9 nucleotides align to TRBD1. CDR3 length: 12 residues. CDR1 and CDR2 from the germline V gene are SGHNT and YYREEE (reference sequence). In nucleotides, the CDR3 is TGTGCCAGCGGCCATGACAGGGGGGCACCCGACTTT. This gives the protein CASGHDRGAPDF.

V is TRBV27 and J is TRBJ1-2, with 9 bases lining up with TRBD1. Trimming took 2 bases from V and 5 from J; bases not matched to a gene: 3. The CDR3 contains 14 residues. The germline gives CDR1 MNHEY, CDR2 SMNVEV (reference sequence). CDR3 bases: TGTGCCAGCAGTTTAGAAGGGACAGGGTATGGCTACACCTTC. Translating it yields CASSLEGTGYGYTF.

This chain joins TRBV29-1 and TRBJ2-2; tentatively, D is TRBD1 (6 bases). The CDR3 sequence is 14 residues long. V was trimmed by 5 bases and J by 0 bases, leaving 10 bases between them. In germline, CDR1 is SQVTM, CDR2 ANQGSEA. For the CDR3, the DNA is TGCAGCGTTAGACAGGATACGAACACCGGGGAGCTGTTTTTT. Its protein is CSVRQDTNTGELFF.

J is TRBJ2-1 and V is TRBV3-1 (or the pseudogene TRBV3-2); TRBD1 agrees at 7 bases. This CDR3 region has 13 residues. The germline gives CDR1 LGHDT, CDR2 YNNKEL (reference sequence). The trim removed 4 bases at V and 7 bases at J, leaving 4 bases unmatched. The CDR3 spells CASSLNRGNEQFF. CDR3 sequence (DNA): TGTGCCAGCAGCCTTAACAGGGGAAATGAGCAGTTCTTC.

The DNA of the CDR3 is TGTGCCAGCATTCAGGGGGCGACTGGGGCCAACGTCCTGACTTTC. Amino acids: CASIQGATGANVLTF. This chain connects TRBV6-5 to TRBJ2-6, with 8 bases aligning to TRBD1. V lost 7 bases to trimming and J lost 2 bases; unmatched junction nucleotides: 4. The CDR3 extends over 15 amino acids. CDR1 and CDR2 (germline): MNHEY, SVGAGI.

The genes are TRBV30 and TRBJ1-5; no firm D call. CDR1 is GTSNPN, CDR2 SVGIG, per germline (reference sequence). The CDR3 consists of 13 residues. Trimming left V 0 bases short and J 0 bases short, with 3 bases between. The CDR3 sequence: CAWSVNSNQPQHF. The CDR3 nucleotides read TGTGCCTGGAGTGTTAATAGCAATCAGCCCCAGCATTTT. Using reference TRBV30 and TRBJ1-5 for the parts outside the CDR3, the full variable domain is SQTIHQWPATLVQPVGSPLSLECTVEGTSNPNLYWYRQAAGRGLQLLFYSVGIGQISSEVPQNLSASRPQDRQFILSSKKLLLSDSGFYLCAWSVNSNQPQHFGDGTRLSIL.

The chain has TRBV24-1 and TRBJ1-5, with 7 bases identical to TRBD1. The CDR3 is made up of 15 amino acids. The junction had 6 bases not matched to a gene; V was cut back by 4 bases and J by 4 bases. The germline CDR1 and CDR2 sequences are KGHDR and SFDVKD. The CDR3 bases are TGTGCCACCAGTGACCTGGGACAGTTAAATCAGCCCCAGCATTTT. Protein: CATSDLGQLNQPQHF.

The chain couples TRBV30 to TRBJ2-7; 8 nucleotides agree with TRBD1. The germline V gene encodes CDR1 GTSNPN and CDR2 SVGIG (reference sequence). The CDR3 is made up of 12 amino acids. V trimming: 3 bases; J trimming: 7 bases; junction bases outside the gene matches: 5. The CDR3 sequence: CAWRQGAKEQYF. The DNA of the CDR3 is TGTGCCTGGAGGCAGGGGGCGAAAGAGCAGTACTTC.

The chain uses TRBV3-1 (or the pseudogene TRBV3-2) and TRBJ2-1, with D possibly TRBD1 on 5 matching bases. Looked up from germline, CDR1 is LGHDT and CDR2 is YNNKEL (reference sequence). The ends were cut back, 4 bases at V and 5 bases at J, with 12 bases in the middle. The CDR3 spans 14 residues. CDR3 DNA sequence: TGTGCCAGCAGCCGGGGCACCCCACACAATGAGCAGTTCTTC. This encodes CASSRGTPHNEQFF.

The J gene is TRBJ1-1, the V gene TRBV18, with a possible D match to TRBD1 (5 bases). V was trimmed by 4 bases and J by 7 bases, leaving 22 bases between them. The CDR3 contains 16 residues. CDR1 is KGHSH and CDR2 is LQKENI in the germline V gene. The CDR3 protein is CASSLNQGDLGNEAFF. In DNA form, the CDR3 reads TGTGCCAGCTCACTCAACCAGGGCGACCTGGGGAATGAAGCTTTCTTT.

The chain combines TRBV2 with TRBJ1-1; 9 bases are shared with TRBD1. CDR1 is SNHLY, CDR2 FYNNEI, per germline. This CDR3 comprises 12 residues. Germline trimming cut 5 bases from V and 11 bases from J; bases unmatched to any gene: 6. The CDR3 reads CASSPGTGRAFF. CDR3 nucleotide sequence: TGTGCCAGCAGTCCCGGGACAGGGAGGGCTTTCTTT.